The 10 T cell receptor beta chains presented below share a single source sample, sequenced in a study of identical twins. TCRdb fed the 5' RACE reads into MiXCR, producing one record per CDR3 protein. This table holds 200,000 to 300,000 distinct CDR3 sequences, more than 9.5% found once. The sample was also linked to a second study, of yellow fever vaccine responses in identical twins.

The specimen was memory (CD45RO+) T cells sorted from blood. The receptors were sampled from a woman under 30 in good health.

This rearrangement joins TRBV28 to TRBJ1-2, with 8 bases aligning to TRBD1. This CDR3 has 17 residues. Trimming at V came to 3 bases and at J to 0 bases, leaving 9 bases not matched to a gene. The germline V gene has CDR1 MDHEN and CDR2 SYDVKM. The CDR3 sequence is CASSLPRQGSPNYGYTF. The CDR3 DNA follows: TGTGCCAGCAGTTTGCCGCGACAGGGGTCCCCTAACTATGGCTACACCTTC.

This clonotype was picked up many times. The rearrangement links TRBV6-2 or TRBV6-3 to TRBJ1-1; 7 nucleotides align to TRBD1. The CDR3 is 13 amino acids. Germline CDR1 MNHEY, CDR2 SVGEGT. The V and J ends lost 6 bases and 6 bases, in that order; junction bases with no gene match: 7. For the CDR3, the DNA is TGTGCCAGCAGCCAGACAGGGATCGCTGAAGCTTTCTTT. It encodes CASSQTGIAEAFF.

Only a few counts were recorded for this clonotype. CDR3 sequence: CASSLNPTGTGTEAFF. The CDR3 coding sequence is TGTGCCAGCAGCCTTAACCCCACAGGGACCGGCACTGAAGCTTTCTTT. The chain joins TRBV4-2 to TRBJ1-1, with TRBD1 as a possible D gene (6 bases). The CDR3 has 16 amino acids. V dropped 4 bases and J dropped 4 bases, with 19 bases sitting between them. Germline CDR1 LGHNA, CDR2 YNFKEQ.

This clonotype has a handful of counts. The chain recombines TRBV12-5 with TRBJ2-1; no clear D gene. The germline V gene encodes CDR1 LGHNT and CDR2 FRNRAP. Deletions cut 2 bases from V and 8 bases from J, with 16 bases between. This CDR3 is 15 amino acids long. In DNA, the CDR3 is TGTGCTAGTGGTTTGCTCCCTTCTAGAAGCGATGAGCAGTTCTTC. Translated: CASGLLPSRSDEQFF. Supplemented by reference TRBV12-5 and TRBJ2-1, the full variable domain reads DARVTQTPRHKVTEMGQEVTMRCQPILGHNTVFWYRQTMMQGLELLAYFRNRAPLDDSGMPKDRFSAEMPDATLATLKIQPSEPRDSAVYFCASGLLPSRSDEQFFGPGTRLTVL.

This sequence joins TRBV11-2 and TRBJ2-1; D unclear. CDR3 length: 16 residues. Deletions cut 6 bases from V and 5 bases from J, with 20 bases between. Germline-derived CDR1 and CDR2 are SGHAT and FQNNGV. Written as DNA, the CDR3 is TGTGCCAGCAGACTCCGTTCCCAACGATCACACAATGAGCAGTTCTTC. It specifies CASRLRSQRSHNEQFF. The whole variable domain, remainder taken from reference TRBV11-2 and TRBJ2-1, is EAGVAQSPRYKIIEKRQSVAFWCNPISGHATLYWYQQILGQGPKLLIQFQNNGVVDDSQLPKDRFSAERLKGVDSTLKIQPAKLEDSAVYLCASRLRSQRSHNEQFFGPGTRLTVL.

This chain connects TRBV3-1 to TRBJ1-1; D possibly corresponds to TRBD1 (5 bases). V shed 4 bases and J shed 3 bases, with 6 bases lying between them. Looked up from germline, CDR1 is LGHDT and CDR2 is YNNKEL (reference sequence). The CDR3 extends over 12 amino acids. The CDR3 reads CASSRGYTEAFF. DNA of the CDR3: TGTGCCAGCAGCCGGGGGTACACTGAAGCTTTCTTT.

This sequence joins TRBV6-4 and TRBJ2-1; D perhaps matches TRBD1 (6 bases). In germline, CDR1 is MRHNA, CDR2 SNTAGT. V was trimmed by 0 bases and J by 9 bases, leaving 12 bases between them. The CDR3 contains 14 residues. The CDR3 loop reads CASSDSLGAGEQFF. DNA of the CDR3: TGTGCCAGCAGTGACTCGTTGGGGGCGGGTGAGCAGTTCTTC.

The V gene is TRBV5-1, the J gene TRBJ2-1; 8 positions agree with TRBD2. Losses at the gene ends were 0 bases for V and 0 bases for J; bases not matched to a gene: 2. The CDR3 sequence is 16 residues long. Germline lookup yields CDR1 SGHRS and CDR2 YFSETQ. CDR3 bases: TGCGCCAGCAGCTTGGTAAGCGGGGGCTCCTACAATGAGCAGTTCTTC. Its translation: CASSLVSGGSYNEQFF.

CDR3 region: CASSPGLAGGKGTGELFF. The CDR3 DNA reads as TGTGCCAGCAGCCCGGGACTAGCGGGGGGAAAGGGCACCGGGGAGCTGTTTTTT. This chain links TRBV12-3 or TRBV12-4 with TRBJ2-2; 15 bases fit TRBD2. The CDR3 has 18 amino acids. Germline trimming cut 6 bases from V and 4 bases from J; bases unmatched to any gene: 9.

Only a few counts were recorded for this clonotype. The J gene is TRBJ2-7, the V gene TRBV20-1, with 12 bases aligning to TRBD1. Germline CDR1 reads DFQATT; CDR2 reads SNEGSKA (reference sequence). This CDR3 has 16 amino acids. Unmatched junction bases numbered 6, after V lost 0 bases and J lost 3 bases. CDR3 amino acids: CSARDPGQGAHYEQYF. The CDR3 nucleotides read TGCAGTGCTAGAGACCCGGGACAGGGGGCCCACTACGAGCAGTACTTC.